These T cell receptor beta chains were read from a single sample in a study of blood T cell repertoires in COVID-19. Assay: immunoSEQ multiplex PCR; the TCRdb copy retains only in-frame clones and omits some. The data show 100,000 to 150,000 clones, roughly 80% seen once. Sequencing was performed on peripheral blood. Receptors were obtained from a man in his sixties with acute or convalescent COVID-19. CDR3s include the opening cysteine and the closing phenylalanine or tryptophan. D genes are given only for firm matches. Clone size is given for some rows only: seen once, a few or many times, or a class if the clone is expanded.

J gene | clone size | CDR3 length | V gene | D gene | CDR3 DNA | CDR3 protein
TRBJ2-7 | - | 15 | TRBV15 | TRBD1 | TGTGCCACCAGCAGAGGACGACAGGGGTCCTACGAGCAGTACTTC | CATSRGRQGSYEQYF
TRBJ1-4 | - | 13 | TRBV18 | - | TGTGCCAGCTCGGGCAGGGCTAATGAAAAACTGTTTTTT | CASSGRANEKLFF
TRBJ2-7 | - | 17 | TRBV5-1 | TRBD2 | TGCGCCAGCAGCTCCGGGACAGTAGCGGGAGTGAACTACGAGCAGTACTTC | CASSSGTVAGVNYEQYF
TRBJ2-7 | few | 15 | TRBV7-9 | TRBD2 | TGTGCCAGCAGCTCGATGACTAGCGGGAGTCTCAAGCAGTACTTC | CASSSMTSGSLKQYF
TRBJ1-1 | - | 15 | TRBV7-3 | - | TGTGCCAGCAGCTTAGGGGGGGAAGTTCACACTGAAGCTTTCTTT | CASSLGGEVHTEAFF
TRBJ2-3 | - | 18 | TRBV9 | TRBD2 | TGTGCCAGCAGCGTACCCCTTACTAGCGGGGGCTCCACAGATACGCAGTATTTT | CASSVPLTSGGSTDTQYF
TRBJ2-3 | - | 14 | TRBV4-2 | TRBD2 | TGTGCCAGCAGAGCGGGGAAAGACACAGATACGCAGTATTTT | CASRAGKDTDTQYF
TRBJ2-1 | - | 12 | TRBV7-9 | - | TGTGCCAGCGATGACAACTACAATGAGCAGTTCTTC | CASDDNYNEQFF
TRBJ1-5 | - | 13 | TRBV7-6 | - | TGTGCCAGCAGCTCGAACGGGGGTACGCCCCAGCATTTT | CASSSNGGTPQHF
TRBJ2-1 | - | 16 | TRBV7-7 | TRBD2 | TGTGCCAGCAGCTTAGCTGGGGGGGGAAGTTTCAATGAGCAGTTCTTC | CASSLAGGGSFNEQFF
TRBJ2-5 | - | 16 | TRBV15 | - | TGTGCCACCAGCAGAGACAGGGTCAAGAGTTCGGAGACCCAGTACTTC | CATSRDRVKSSETQYF
TRBJ1-4 | - | 14 | TRBV19 | - | TGTGCCAGTAGTACGTCCAGGGAAGGGGAAAAACTGTTTTTT | CASSTSREGEKLFF
TRBJ2-3 | few | 14 | TRBV4-2 | - | TGTGCCAGCAGCCCTGGTCAGGGGAAAGATACGCAGTATTTT | CASSPGQGKDTQYF
TRBJ1-1 | - | 15 | TRBV6-5 | - | TGTGCCAGCAGTTACTCTTGGGCCAGGGGTACTGAAGCTTTCTTT | CASSYSWARGTEAFF
TRBJ2-5 | - | 14 | TRBV7-3 | TRBD2 | TGTGCCAGCAGCCTAGCGGGAGGGAGAGAGACCCAGTACTTC | CASSLAGGRETQYF
TRBJ2-7 | - | 15 | TRBV5-1 | - | TGCGCCAGCAGACCTGACAGGCACAGCTCCTACGAGCAGTACTTC | CASRPDRHSSYEQYF